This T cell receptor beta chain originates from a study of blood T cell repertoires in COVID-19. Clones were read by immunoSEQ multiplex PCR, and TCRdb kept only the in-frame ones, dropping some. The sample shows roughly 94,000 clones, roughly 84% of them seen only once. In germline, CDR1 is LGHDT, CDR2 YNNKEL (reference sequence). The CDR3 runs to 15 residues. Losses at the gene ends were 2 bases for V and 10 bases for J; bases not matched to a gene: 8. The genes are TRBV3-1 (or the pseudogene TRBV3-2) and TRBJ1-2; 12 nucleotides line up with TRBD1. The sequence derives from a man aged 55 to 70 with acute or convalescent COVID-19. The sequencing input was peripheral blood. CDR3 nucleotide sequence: TGTGCCAGCAGCCAATTATCCGGGGACAGGGGGCACTACACCTTC. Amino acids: CASSQLSGDRGHYTF.